The 27 T cell receptor beta chains reported below all come from one sample, sequenced in a study of cytomegalovirus exposure and HLA in healthy donors. Primers: 60 Vbeta forward and 13 Jbeta reverse. Some clones are missing from TCRdb's copy, which holds only in-frame ones; the method was immunoSEQ multiplex PCR. The repertoire shows approximately 150,000 clones; the top ten hold about 1.6%. The material sequenced was PBMCs. Receptors originate from a woman in her forties in good health and CMV-seronegative.

The V and J genes are TRBV4-3 and TRBJ2-3, with 7 bases fitting TRBD2. Germline V gives CDR1 LGHNA, CDR2 YSLEER. CDR3 size: 15 residues. V was pared by 5 bases and J by 0 bases, with 5 bases of the junction left unmatched. This chain's CDR3 is CASSSLAVSTDTQYF. As DNA, the CDR3 is TGCGCCAGCAGCTCTCTAGCGGTCAGCACAGATACGCAGTATTTT.

The chain uses TRBV18 and TRBJ2-7; 7 bases agree with TRBD1. The CDR3 loop spans 12 amino acids. V trimming: 3 bases; J trimming: 5 bases; junction bases outside the gene matches: 1. Germline V gene sequence: CDR1 KGHSH, CDR2 LQKENI. CDR3: CASSPQGDEQYV. CDR3 in DNA: TGTGCCAGCTCACCCCAGGGGGACGAGCAGTACGTC.

V usage is TRBV11-2 and J usage is TRBJ1-5, with D perhaps matching TRBD1 (5 bases). The germline V and J ends were trimmed by 5 bases and 3 bases, with 8 bases remaining between them. This CDR3 spans 13 amino acids. Germline CDR1 SGHAT, CDR2 FQNNGV. The CDR3 spells CASSQGINQPQHF. In DNA, the CDR3 is TGTGCCAGCAGCCAGGGAATCAATCAGCCCCAGCATTTT. Variable domain in full (rest from reference TRBV11-2 and TRBJ1-5): EAGVAQSPRYKIIEKRQSVAFWCNPISGHATLYWYQQILGQGPKLLIQFQNNGVVDDSQLPKDRFSAERLKGVDSTLKIQPAKLEDSAVYLCASSQGINQPQHFGDGTRLSIL.

The V call is TRBV6-6, the J call TRBJ1-4, with 7 bases lining up with TRBD1. Germline trimming cut 5 bases from V and 11 bases from J; bases unmatched to any gene: 14. Germline CDR1 MNHNY, CDR2 SVGAGI (reference sequence). The CDR3 extends over 15 amino acids. The CDR3 protein is CASSLKGTAAIKLFF. CDR3 DNA sequence: TGTGCCAGCAGTCTGAAAGGGACAGCGGCGATTAAACTGTTTTTT.

The chain couples TRBV20-1 to TRBJ1-6; D ambiguous. Germline V CDR1 and CDR2: DFQATT, SNEGSKA (reference sequence). The V gene lost 3 bases and the J gene lost 9 bases, with 6 bases spanning the gap. The length of the CDR3 is 11 residues. The chain's CDR3 is CSARSGSPLHF. DNA of the CDR3: TGCAGTGCTAGGTCGGGTTCACCCCTCCACTTT.

This chain joins TRBV10-3 and TRBJ1-4; D is perhaps TRBD1 (6 bases). The V end lost 2 bases, the J end lost 7 bases, and 11 bases lay between the germline ends. This CDR3 spans 14 amino acids. CDR1 and CDR2 from the germline V gene are ENHRY and SYGVKD. CDR3 nucleotide sequence: TGTGCCATCAGTGAGGCCTCAGGGGCTGAAAAACTGTTTTTT. Amino acid sequence: CAISEASGAEKLFF.

The genes are TRBV6-5 and TRBJ2-3; 7 bases match TRBD1. From germline, CDR1 is MNHEY and CDR2 SVGAGI. V trimming: 5 bases; J trimming: 4 bases; junction bases outside the gene matches: 6. The CDR3 loop spans 14 amino acids. The CDR3 coding sequence is TGTGCCAGCAGTAAACAGGGGTCCCCAGATACGCAGTATTTT. Translation: CASSKQGSPDTQYF.

Here the CDR3 DNA reads TGTGCCAGCACCAAGCAGGGTAGCACAGATACGCAGTATTTT. It translates to CASTKQGSTDTQYF. The chain has TRBV2 and TRBJ2-3; tentatively, D is TRBD1 (5 bases). The V gene lost 7 bases and the J gene lost 0 bases, with 11 bases spanning the gap. CDR1 and CDR2 from the germline V gene are SNHLY and FYNNEI. The CDR3 consists of 14 residues.

The chain couples TRBV10-3 to TRBJ1-6; TRBD1 matches 7 bases. V gave up 3 bases and J gave up 6 bases; unmatched junction bases: 5. CDR1 and CDR2 (germline): ENHRY, SYGVKD. The CDR3 runs 15 residues. The CDR3 protein is CAISDRGTVNSPLHF. The CDR3 DNA sequence: TGTGCCATCAGTGACCGTGGGACAGTTAATTCACCCCTCCACTTT.

Points on this clone: The junction departs from germline at one end; a sequencing error may be responsible. This sequence joins TRBV7-7 and TRBJ2-1; possible D gene TRBD1, 5 bases. CDR3 length: 13 residues. Germline CDR1 is SSHAT and CDR2 is FNYEAQ (reference sequence). CDR3 sequence: CASSAQEYNEQFF. The DNA for the CDR3 is TGTGCTAGCAGCGCACAGGAGTACAATGAGCAGTTCTTC.

V and J are TRBV29-1 and TRBJ1-1, with 8 bases fitting TRBD1. Unmatched junction bases numbered 8, after V lost 7 bases and J lost 1 base. CDR3 size: 14 residues. Germline CDR1 reads SQVTM; CDR2 reads ANQGSEA. The CDR3 reads CSAGQGLGNTEAFF. CDR3 sequence (DNA): TGCAGCGCCGGACAGGGTTTGGGGAACACTGAAGCTTTCTTT.

This rearrangement joins TRBV27 to TRBJ1-2, with TRBD1 identical over 8 bases. The germline CDR1 and CDR2 sequences are MNHEY and SMNVEV (reference sequence). The length of the CDR3 is 15 residues. The trim removed 6 bases at V and 4 bases at J, leaving 10 bases unmatched. CDR3 protein: CASSRIRTGTYGYTF. The CDR3 nucleotides are TGTGCCAGCAGCCGGATCAGGACAGGGACCTATGGCTACACCTTC.

This chain uses TRBV5-6 with TRBJ2-3, with 13 bases lining up with TRBD2. Germline CDR1 reads SGHDT; CDR2 reads YYEEEE. V dropped 1 base and J dropped 2; count of bases not matched to a gene: 4. The CDR3 extends over 17 amino acids. The CDR3: CASSLRLAGGFTDTQYF. The DNA of the CDR3 is TGTGCCAGCAGCTTGAGACTAGCGGGGGGTTTCACAGATACGCAGTATTTT.

The genes are TRBV6-6 and TRBJ1-1; tentatively, D is TRBD1 (5 bases). V lost 6 bases and J lost 1, with 12 bases in between. This CDR3 has 14 residues. Per the germline V gene, CDR1 is MNHNY and CDR2 is SVGAGI (reference sequence). CDR3 bases: TGTGCCAGCAGCACGGACGGACAGAACACTGAAGCTTTCTTT. Translating it yields CASSTDGQNTEAFF.

To note about this clone: An end of the junction does not agree with germline; a read error may underlie this. The chain combines TRBV13 with TRBJ1-4; 8 positions agree with TRBD1. The CDR3 runs 11 residues. Per germline, CDR1 PRHDT and CDR2 FYEKMQ (reference sequence). CDR3 in amino acids: CASSLMDRVLF. The CDR3 DNA sequence: TGTGCCAGCAGCTTAATGGACAGGGTCCTTTTT.

This chain's CDR3 is CASSLEFWGSPLHF. The CDR3 DNA reads as TGTGCCAGCAGTTTAGAATTCTGGGGCTCACCCCTCCACTTT. The chain links TRBV28 to TRBJ1-6, with D tentatively TRBD1 (5 bases). Germline-derived CDR1 and CDR2 are MDHEN and SYDVKM. The germline V and J ends were trimmed by 2 bases and 10 bases, with 12 bases remaining between them. The CDR3 loop spans 14 amino acids.

The rearrangement links TRBV7-3 to TRBJ1-2, with D tentatively TRBD1 (5 bases). Trimming cost V 1 base and J 0 bases, with 18 bases left between them. This CDR3 contains 18 residues. The germline CDR1 and CDR2 sequences are SGHTA and FQGTGA. CDR3 nucleotide sequence: TGTGCCAGCAGCTTAATGCCCACTCCAGGGCGAGCTAACTATGGCTACACCTTC. Its protein product is CASSLMPTPGRANYGYTF.

This chain uses TRBV7-2 with TRBJ1-5; D unresolved. The CDR3 has 15 residues. Trimming removed 5 bases from V and 3 bases from J, with 14 bases in between. The V gene's germline CDR1 is SGHTA and CDR2 FQGNSA. CDR3 nucleotide sequence: TGTGCCAGCAGCCCAGGCGGGGAGTTCAATCAGCCCCAGCATTTT. Its protein is CASSPGGEFNQPQHF.

The chain links TRBV27 to TRBJ2-2; 10 bases are a match to TRBD1. The CDR3 is 14 residues long. The germline CDR1 and CDR2 sequences are MNHEY and SMNVEV (reference sequence). With V trimmed by 4 bases and J by 6 bases, 2 bases remained unmatched. The DNA for the CDR3 is TGTGCCAGCAGTTGGGACAGGGGATCCGGGGAGCTGTTTTTT. Translating gives CASSWDRGSGELFF.

The V call is TRBV7-2, the J call TRBJ1-1; D perhaps matches TRBD1 (6 bases). In germline, CDR1 is SGHTA, CDR2 FQGNSA. CDR3 size: 15 residues. V was pared by 5 bases and J by 1 base, with 14 bases between. The CDR3 protein is CASSPDLGGNTEAFF. CDR3 nucleotides: TGTGCCAGCAGCCCAGACTTAGGGGGGAACACTGAAGCTTTCTTT.

J is TRBJ2-6 and V is TRBV10-3; the D gene is possibly TRBD2 (5 bases). CDR1 and CDR2 from the germline V gene are ENHRY and SYGVKD. The CDR3 has 16 residues. The ends were cut back, 3 bases at V and 2 bases at J, with 11 bases in the middle. This CDR3 is CAISEPSRAGANVLTF. The CDR3 coding sequence is TGTGCCATCAGTGAACCGTCGAGGGCTGGGGCCAACGTCCTGACTTTC.

The V and J genes are TRBV10-3 and TRBJ1-2, with 9 bases matching TRBD1. Trimming cost V 9 bases and J 4 bases; bases outside gene matches: 12. Germline-derived CDR1 and CDR2 are ENHRY and SYGVKD. The CDR3 runs 15 residues. The CDR3 spells CAMGEGQGGAYGYTF. CDR3 nucleotides: TGTGCCATGGGTGAGGGACAGGGTGGCGCCTATGGCTACACCTTC.

The CDR3 sequence is CASSAGNYQPQHF. The CDR3 DNA sequence: TGTGCCAGCAGCGCGGGAAACTATCAGCCCCAGCATTTT. V gene TRBV5-5 combines with J gene TRBJ1-5; D remains ambiguous. The V end lost 4 bases, the J end lost 5 bases, and 10 bases lay between the germline ends. Looked up from germline, CDR1 is SGHKS and CDR2 is YYEKEE (reference sequence). This CDR3 spans 13 amino acids.

A note on this clone: The sample carries other DNA sequences with the same CDR3. The V call is TRBV5-1, the J call TRBJ1-1; D unresolved. The CDR3 is made up of 13 amino acids. Trimming stripped 4 bases from V and 1 base from J, with 8 bases between. Germline V gene sequence: CDR1 SGHRS, CDR2 YFSETQ. The CDR3: CASSPGGNTEAFF. The DNA for the CDR3 is TGCGCCAGCAGCCCGGGAGGGAACACTGAAGCTTTCTTT.

V and J are TRBV7-2 and TRBJ2-6; D uncertain. The CDR3 sequence is 13 residues long. Trimming took 3 bases from V and 2 from J, leaving 2 bases between them. Per germline, CDR1 SGHTA and CDR2 FQGNSA. CDR3 bases: TGTGCCAGCAGCTTCGCTGGGGCCAACGTCCTGACTTTC. Its translation: CASSFAGANVLTF. Full variable domain (remainder filled in from reference TRBV7-2 and TRBJ2-6): GAGVSQSPSNKVTEKGKDVELRCDPISGHTALYWYRQSLGQGLEFLIYFQGNSAPDKSGLPSDRFSAERTGGSVSTLTIQRTQQEDSAVYLCASSFAGANVLTFGAGSRLTVL.

This chain connects TRBV5-1 to TRBJ2-3; perhaps TRBD2 as D (5 bases). Germline V gives CDR1 SGHRS, CDR2 YFSETQ. Trimming removed 1 base from V and 1 base from J, with 10 bases in between. The CDR3 spans 15 residues. The CDR3 is CASSLTSVGTDTQYF. The CDR3 bases are TGCGCCAGCAGCTTGACTAGTGTCGGCACAGATACGCAGTATTTT.

This CDR3 is CASSYSGGGSYGYTF. In DNA form, the CDR3 reads TGTGCCAGCAGTTACTCGGGGGGAGGATCCTATGGCTACACCTTC. This chain links TRBV6-5 with TRBJ1-2, with D possibly TRBD1 on 5 matching bases. This CDR3 has 15 amino acids. The V end was cut by 0 bases, the J end by 4 bases, with 12 bases between. Looked up from germline, CDR1 is MNHEY and CDR2 is SVGAGI.